One sample yielded the 13 T cell receptor beta chains listed below, sequenced in a study of blood T cells in healthy people across ages. A second PCR, run for about 7 to 12 cycles, used a sample-barcoded 5' primer plus a J-beta primer mix. From the 5' RACE reads, TCRdb called clonotypes with MiXCR, one entry per CDR3 protein. The table shows 1.5 million to 2 million distinct CDR3 sequences, with about two fifths occurring only once. Sequencing was performed on blood. These TCRs come from a human donor in good health.

The chain has TRBV20-1 and TRBJ2-7, with D possibly being TRBD1 (6 bases). The CDR3 covers 14 residues. V lost 5 bases and J 5 bases, leaving 19 bases between the germline ends. Germline V gene lookup returns CDR1 DFQATT and CDR2 SNEGSKA (reference sequence). CDR3 sequence: CSALGAKGLNEQYF. The CDR3 bases are TGCAGTGCTTTGGGGGCGAAAGGGCTAAACGAGCAGTACTTC.

This clonotype was seen only a few times. This chain links TRBV6-2 or TRBV6-3 with TRBJ1-6; D gene unclear. Germline CDR1 and CDR2: MNHEY and SVGEGT. CDR3 length equals 18 residues. V was clipped by 2 bases and J by 5 bases, with 19 bases between them. CDR3 region: CASSYTLRGGANNSPLHF. Here the CDR3 DNA reads TGTGCCAGCAGTTACACCTTACGAGGTGGCGCAAATAATTCACCCCTCCACTTT.

This chain uses TRBV10-3 with TRBJ2-2; 10 bases are a match to TRBD1. The CDR3 sequence is 15 residues long. The trim removed 7 bases at V and 5 bases at J, leaving 7 bases unmatched. The germline CDR1 and CDR2 sequences are ENHRY and SYGVKD. This chain's CDR3 is CAIKGTGDSTGELFF. The CDR3 nucleotides read TGTGCCATCAAAGGGACAGGGGATTCTACCGGGGAGCTGTTTTTT.

V is TRBV4-3 and J is TRBJ2-3; the match to TRBD2 covers 12 bases. Per the germline V gene, CDR1 is LGHNA and CDR2 is YSLEER. This CDR3 has 17 residues. Losses at the gene ends were 1 base for V and 3 bases for J; bases not matched to a gene: 5. As DNA, the CDR3 is TGCGCCAGCAGCCAAGGGGTTCTAGCGGGGGGGACAGATACGCAGTATTTT. Encoded protein: CASSQGVLAGGTDTQYF.

The rearrangement uses TRBV6-6 and TRBJ2-2; TRBD1 matches 8 bases. The V segment lost 9 bases and the J segment 9 bases; nucleotides outside the gene matches: 12. This CDR3 comprises 14 residues. The germline gives CDR1 MNHNY, CDR2 SVGAGI (reference sequence). CDR3 residues: CASSRSGGKRELFF. CDR3 coding DNA: TGTGCCAGTTCTCGCTCAGGGGGCAAAAGGGAGCTGTTTTTT.

The chain has TRBV7-9 and TRBJ2-7; tentatively, D is TRBD1 or TRBD2 (6 bases each). V was trimmed by 8 bases and J by 6 bases, leaving 14 bases between them. CDR3 length: 12 residues. Germline-derived CDR1 and CDR2 are SEHNR and FQNEAQ (reference sequence). The CDR3 spells CASARGGPEQYF. The CDR3 bases are TGTGCCAGCGCGCGAGGGGGGCCCGAGCAGTACTTC.

The rearrangement joins TRBV7-2 to TRBJ2-5; D tentatively reads TRBD1 or TRBD2 (5 bases each). This CDR3 region has 13 residues. CDR1 SGHTA and CDR2 FQGNSA come from the germline V gene. CDR3 region: CAARRGPQETQYF. The DNA for the CDR3 is TGTGCTGCCCGCCGGGGCCCCCAAGAGACCCAGTACTTC.

This clonotype has just one count. The chain couples TRBV5-1 to TRBJ1-1; no clear D gene. Germline V CDR1 and CDR2: SGHRS, YFSETQ. The length of the CDR3 is 14 residues. V was trimmed by 0 bases and J by 11 bases, leaving 17 bases between them. The CDR3 DNA reads TGCGCCAGCAGCTTGGCGGGAACCCAATTGGGGGCTTTCTTT. Translation gives CASSLAGTQLGAFF.

The rearrangement joins TRBV3-1 to TRBJ1-5; tentative D call: TRBD1 (6 bases). Deletions cut 2 bases from V and 4 bases from J, with 9 bases between. Germline V gene sequence: CDR1 LGHDT, CDR2 YNNKEL (reference sequence). CDR3 size: 14 residues. The CDR3 loop is CASSQRTENQPQHF. The CDR3 nucleotides read TGTGCCAGCAGCCAAAGGACAGAGAATCAGCCCCAGCATTTT.

V is TRBV7-2 and J is TRBJ1-2; D is ambiguous. V lost 4 bases to trimming and J lost 8 bases, with 14 bases between them. CDR3 length: 13 amino acids. Germline CDR1 and CDR2: SGHTA and FQGNSA. The CDR3 loop is CASSSAGPWGYTF. The CDR3 region has the DNA TGTGCCAGCAGCTCGGCAGGCCCGTGGGGCTACACCTTC.

The chain recombines TRBV7-9 with TRBJ2-1; D is undetermined. The germline V and J ends were trimmed by 1 base and 14 bases, with 9 bases remaining between them. The germline CDR1 and CDR2 sequences are SEHNR and FQNEAQ (reference sequence). The CDR3 has 11 residues. The CDR3 here is CASSLGRWKFF. In DNA form, the CDR3 reads TGTGCCAGCAGCTTAGGAAGGTGGAAGTTCTTC.

The rearrangement uses TRBV13 and TRBJ2-7; 8 bases map to TRBD1. The germline V gene encodes CDR1 PRHDT and CDR2 FYEKMQ (reference sequence). V was pared by 2 bases and J by 3 bases, with 6 bases of the junction left unmatched. The CDR3 has 15 residues. The CDR3 reads CASSLQGAQDYEQYF. The DNA for the CDR3 is TGTGCCAGCAGCTTACAGGGGGCCCAAGACTACGAGCAGTACTTC.

This clonotype occurred many times. The chain couples TRBV7-2 to TRBJ2-7; 10 bases are shared with TRBD1. V trimming: 5 bases; J trimming: 3 bases; junction bases outside the gene matches: 4. The CDR3 spans 14 residues. Per germline, CDR1 SGHTA and CDR2 FQGNSA. The CDR3 loop is CASSLWTGGYEQYF. The CDR3 nucleotides read TGTGCCAGCAGCCTATGGACAGGGGGCTACGAGCAGTACTTC.